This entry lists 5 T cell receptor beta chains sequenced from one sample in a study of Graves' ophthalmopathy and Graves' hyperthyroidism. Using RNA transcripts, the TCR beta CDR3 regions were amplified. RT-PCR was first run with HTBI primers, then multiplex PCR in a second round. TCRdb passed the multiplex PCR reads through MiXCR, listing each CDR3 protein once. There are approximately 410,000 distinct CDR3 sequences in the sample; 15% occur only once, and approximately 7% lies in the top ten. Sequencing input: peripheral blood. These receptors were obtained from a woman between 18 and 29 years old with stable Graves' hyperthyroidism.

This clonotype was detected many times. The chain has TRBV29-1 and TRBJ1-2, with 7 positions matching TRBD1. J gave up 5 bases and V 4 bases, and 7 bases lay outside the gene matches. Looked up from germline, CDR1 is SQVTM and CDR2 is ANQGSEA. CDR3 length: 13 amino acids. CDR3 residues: CSVVRTGGYGYTF. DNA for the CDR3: TGCAGCGTTGTAAGGACAGGAGGGTATGGCTACACCTTC.

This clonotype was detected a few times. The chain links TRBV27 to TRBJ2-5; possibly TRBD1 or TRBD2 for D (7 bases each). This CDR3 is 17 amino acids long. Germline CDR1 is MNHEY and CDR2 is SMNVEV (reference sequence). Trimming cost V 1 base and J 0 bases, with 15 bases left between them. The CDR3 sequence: CASSLWGGGEYQETQYF. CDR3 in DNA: TGTGCCAGCAGTTTATGGGGAGGGGGCGAGTACCAAGAGACCCAGTACTTC.

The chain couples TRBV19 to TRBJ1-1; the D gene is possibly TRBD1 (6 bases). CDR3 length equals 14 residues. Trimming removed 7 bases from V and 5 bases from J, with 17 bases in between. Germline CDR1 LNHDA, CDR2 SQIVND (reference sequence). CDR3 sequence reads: CASNTGGGKTEAFF. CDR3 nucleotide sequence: TGTGCCAGTAACACCGGAGGGGGTAAGACTGAAGCTTTCTTT.

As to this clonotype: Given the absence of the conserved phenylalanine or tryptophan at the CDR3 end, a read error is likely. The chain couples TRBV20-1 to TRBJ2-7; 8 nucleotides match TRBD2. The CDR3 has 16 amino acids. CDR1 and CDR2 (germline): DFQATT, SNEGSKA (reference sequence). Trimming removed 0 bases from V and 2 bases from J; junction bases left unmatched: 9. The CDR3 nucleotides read TGCAGTGCTAGAGATCTGAGCGGGGGCGAGACCTACGAGCAGTACTAC. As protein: CSARDLSGGETYEQYY.

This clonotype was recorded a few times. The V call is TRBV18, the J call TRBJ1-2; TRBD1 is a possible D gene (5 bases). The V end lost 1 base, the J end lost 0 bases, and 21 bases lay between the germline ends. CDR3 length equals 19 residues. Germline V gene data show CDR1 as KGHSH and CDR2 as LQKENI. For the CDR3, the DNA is TGTGCCAGCTCACCACGATTGGACACCAAAAGCGGAACTAACTATGGCTACACCTTC. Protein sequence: CASSPRLDTKSGTNYGYTF.